This record concerns one TCR beta chain sequence. Its antigen is not known. This record comes from a study of a mutant IDH1 vaccine in newly diagnosed glioma. The overall study: Following radiotherapy alone, or alongside temozolomide cycles, vaccination was started after an interval of 4-6 weeks. The study, taken as a whole, reports: Pseudoprogression showed no apparent link to changes in top peripheral T cell clonotypes.

This table comes from immunoSEQ multiplex PCR, and its TCRdb copy is limited to in-frame clones, with some not included. The sample lists just over 60,000 clones, less than 90% occurring once. V gave up 2 bases and J gave up 6 bases; unmatched junction bases: 6. This CDR3 has 15 amino acids. The V gene's germline CDR1 is MNHEY and CDR2 SMNVEV (reference sequence). The sample's time point: week 47, end of study. All doses held 300 ug of mutant IDH1 20-mer peptide, with topical imiquimod. The origin of this receptor is a man aged 25 to 40 with glioma. Specimen: PBMCs, collected from a glioma patient whose treatment included an IDH1 peptide vaccine. This chain uses TRBV27 with TRBJ2-7; 11 bases map to TRBD1. This chain's CDR3 is CASSLPGTGGIEQYF. CDR3 coding DNA: TGTGCCAGCAGTTTACCGGGGACAGGGGGTATCGAGCAGTACTTC.